A single count supports the clone carrying this TCR beta chain. The target antigen is unknown. This specimen comes from a study of shared clonotypes between healthy human individuals. The wider study: Plates per donor: three CD4 naive, three CD4 memory, two CD8 naive, one CD8 memory. Study-wide points: Approximately 4.9% of naive CD4 clonotypes were shared across several donors. The donor pool, a small one, limited the genetic and exposure-history diversity represented.

This CDR3 region has 13 residues. From germline, CDR1 is SGHVS and CDR2 FNYEAQ. V shed 1 base and J shed 3 bases, with 7 bases lying between them. Clones were sequenced by immunoSEQ multiplex PCR, and TCRdb holds only the in-frame ones, with some missing. The sample carries 330,000 or so clones, roughly 70% recorded once. This sequence originates from a man aged 25-40 years in good health. Sequencing input: memory CD4+ T cells sorted from blood. Stated subset: CD45RA-negative fraction. The chain is built from TRBV7-6 and TRBJ2-7; D ambiguous. The CDR3 DNA reads as TGTGCCAGCAGCTTAGGCAGACACTACGAGCAGTACTTC. Amino acids: CASSLGRHYEQYF.